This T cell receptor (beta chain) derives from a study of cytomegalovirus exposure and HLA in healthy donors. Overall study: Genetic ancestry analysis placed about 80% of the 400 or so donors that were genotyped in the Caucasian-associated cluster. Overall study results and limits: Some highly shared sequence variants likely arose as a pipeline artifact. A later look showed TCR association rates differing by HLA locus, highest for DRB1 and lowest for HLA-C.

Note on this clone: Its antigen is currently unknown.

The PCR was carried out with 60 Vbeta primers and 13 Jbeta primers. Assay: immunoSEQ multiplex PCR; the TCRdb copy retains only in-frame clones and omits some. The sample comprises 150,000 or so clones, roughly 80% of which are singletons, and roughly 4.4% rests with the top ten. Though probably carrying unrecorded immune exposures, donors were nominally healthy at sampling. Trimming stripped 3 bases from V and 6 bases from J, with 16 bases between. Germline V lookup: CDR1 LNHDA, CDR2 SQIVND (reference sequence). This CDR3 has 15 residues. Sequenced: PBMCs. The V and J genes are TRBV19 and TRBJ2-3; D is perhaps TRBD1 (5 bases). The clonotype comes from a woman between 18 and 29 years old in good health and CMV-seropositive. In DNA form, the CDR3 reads TGTGCCAGTAGTATGCAGGGCAGGGATGCGGATACGCAGTATTTT. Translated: CASSMQGRDADTQYF.